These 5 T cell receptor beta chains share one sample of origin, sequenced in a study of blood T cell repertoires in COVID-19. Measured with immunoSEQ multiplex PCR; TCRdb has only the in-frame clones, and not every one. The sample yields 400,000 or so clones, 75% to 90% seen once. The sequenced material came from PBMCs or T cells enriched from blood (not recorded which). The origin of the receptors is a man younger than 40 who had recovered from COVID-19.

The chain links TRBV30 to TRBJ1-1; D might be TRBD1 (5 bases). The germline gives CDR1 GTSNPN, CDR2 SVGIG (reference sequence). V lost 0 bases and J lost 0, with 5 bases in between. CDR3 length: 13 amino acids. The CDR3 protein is CAWSVQVNTEAFF. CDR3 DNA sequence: TGTGCCTGGAGTGTACAGGTGAACACTGAAGCTTTCTTT.

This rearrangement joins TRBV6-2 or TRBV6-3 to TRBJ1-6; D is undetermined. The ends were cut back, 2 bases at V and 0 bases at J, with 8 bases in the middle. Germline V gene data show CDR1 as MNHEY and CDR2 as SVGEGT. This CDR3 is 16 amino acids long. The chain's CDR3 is CASSYRESSYNSPLHF. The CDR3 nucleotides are TGTGCCAGCAGTTACCGGGAGAGCTCCTATAATTCACCCCTCCACTTT.

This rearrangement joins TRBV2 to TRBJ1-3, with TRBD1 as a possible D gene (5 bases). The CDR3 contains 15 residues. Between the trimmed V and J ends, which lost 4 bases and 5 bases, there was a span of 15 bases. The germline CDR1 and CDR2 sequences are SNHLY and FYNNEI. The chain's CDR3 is CASSGFQGLRNTIYF. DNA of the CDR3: TGTGCCAGCAGTGGATTTCAGGGTCTAAGAAACACCATATATTTT.

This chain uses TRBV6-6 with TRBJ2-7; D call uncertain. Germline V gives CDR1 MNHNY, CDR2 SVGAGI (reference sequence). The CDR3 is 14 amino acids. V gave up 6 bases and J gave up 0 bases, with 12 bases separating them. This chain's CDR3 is CASRADVASYEQYF. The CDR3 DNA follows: TGTGCCAGCAGGGCCGACGTAGCCTCCTACGAGCAGTACTTC.

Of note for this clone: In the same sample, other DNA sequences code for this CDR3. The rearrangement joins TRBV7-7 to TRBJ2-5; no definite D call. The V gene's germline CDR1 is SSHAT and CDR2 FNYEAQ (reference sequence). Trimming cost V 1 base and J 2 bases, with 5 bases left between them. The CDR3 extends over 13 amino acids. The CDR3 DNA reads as TGTGCCAGCAGCTTAGGGCAGCAAGAGACCCAGTACTTC. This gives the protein CASSLGQQETQYF.